The 19 T cell receptor beta chains below all came from one sample that was sequenced in a study of T-cell reconstitution after alpha-beta-depleted transplantation in children. This sample's TCRbeta library carried unique molecular identifier barcodes. TCRdb called the PCR reads again in MiXCR, with one record for every CDR3 protein. In the table there are about 220,000 distinct CDR3 sequences, roughly 15% of which are singletons. The sequencing used PBMCs, mostly from graft donor cells, collected 360 days after TCRalphabeta/CD19-depleted stem cell transplant. The source is a male patient aged 2-15 years who had a stem cell transplant for acute lymphoblastic leukemia, so the T cells may come from the graft donor.

This clonotype was seen many times. This chain uses TRBV11-3 with TRBJ2-2; D is undetermined. The CDR3 spans 13 residues. Germline CDR1 reads SGHNT; CDR2 reads YENEEA. Trimming stripped 2 bases from V and 5 bases from J, with 6 bases between. CDR3 region: CASSLIWTGELFF. CDR3 DNA sequence: TGTGCCAGCAGCTTAATCTGGACCGGGGAGCTGTTTTTT.

This clonotype was detected many times. J is TRBJ2-1 and V is TRBV7-9; 13 bases align to TRBD2. Germline-derived CDR1 and CDR2 are SEHNR and FQNEAQ (reference sequence). V shed 2 bases and J 6 bases; nucleotides not matched to a gene: 4. This CDR3 is 16 amino acids long. The CDR3 nucleotides read TGTGCCAGCAGCTTAACCGGGACTAGCGGGGCCAATGAGCAGTTCTTC. This gives the protein CASSLTGTSGANEQFF.

This chain joins TRBV20-1 and TRBJ2-7; D unresolved. With 0 bases removed from V and 0 bases from J, the gap between germline ends came to 15 bases. Germline V gene data show CDR1 as DFQATT and CDR2 as SNEGSKA (reference sequence). The CDR3 totals 16 residues. CDR3 residues: CSARDSGGPSSYEQYF. The CDR3 region has the DNA TGCAGTGCTAGAGATTCCGGCGGACCTAGCTCCTACGAGCAGTACTTC.

This clonotype has more than one count but fewer than ten. The chain employs TRBV30 and TRBJ1-4, with a tentative D call TRBD1 (5 bases). Germline-derived CDR1 and CDR2 are GTSNPN and SVGIG (reference sequence). This CDR3 region has 14 residues. V was cut by 0 bases and J by 10 bases, with 15 bases left in between. CDR3 nucleotides: TGTGCCTGGAGTGTCCGGGGCTTTACGGTAAAACTGTTTTTT. Protein product: CAWSVRGFTVKLFF. The complete variable domain, with remaining parts taken from reference TRBV30 and TRBJ1-4, reads SQTIHQWPATLVQPVGSPLSLECTVEGTSNPNLYWYRQAAGRGLQLLFYSVGIGQISSEVPQNLSASRPQDRQFILSSKKLLLSDSGFYLCAWSVRGFTVKLFFGSGTQLSVL.

This clonotype was recorded a few times. This sequence joins TRBV18 and TRBJ2-7, with 11 positions matching TRBD1. Germline V lookup: CDR1 KGHSH, CDR2 LQKENI. CDR3 length: 15 amino acids. V dropped 0 bases and J dropped 7; count of bases not matched to a gene: 5. The CDR3 spells CASSPPGQGAWEQYF. The CDR3 nucleotides are TGTGCCAGCTCACCACCTGGACAGGGGGCTTGGGAGCAGTACTTC.

The V gene is TRBV11-1, the J gene TRBJ2-6, with D perhaps matching TRBD1 (6 bases). V gave up 1 base and J gave up 4 bases, with 17 bases separating them. The germline CDR1 and CDR2 sequences are SGHAT and FQDESV (reference sequence). CDR3 length equals 18 residues. The CDR3 region is CASSLDWSRTVGANVLTF. CDR3 coding DNA: TGTGCCAGCAGCTTAGATTGGTCGAGGACAGTGGGGGCCAACGTCCTGACTTTC.

This clonotype was seen many times. This chain uses TRBV5-1 with TRBJ2-1, with TRBD2 matching over 10 bases. The J segment lost 8 bases and the V segment lost 2 bases, leaving 13 bases of the junction unmatched. This CDR3 has 17 amino acids. The germline CDR1 and CDR2 sequences are SGHRS and YFSETQ. The CDR3 DNA reads as TGCGCCAGCAGCTTTTATCCGCCTAGCGGGGGTGTCGATGAGCAGTTCTTC. It specifies CASSFYPPSGGVDEQFF.

V gene TRBV7-8 combines with J gene TRBJ1-5, with D possibly TRBD1 on 6 matching bases. Germline-derived CDR1 and CDR2 are SGHVS and FQNEAQ. The V end was cut by 5 bases, the J end by 0 bases, with 14 bases between. The CDR3 totals 16 residues. CDR3 sequence reads: CASSVMGTHSNQPQHF. DNA of the CDR3: TGTGCCAGCAGCGTAATGGGGACACATAGCAATCAGCCCCAGCATTTT.

This chain connects TRBV19 to TRBJ2-2, with D perhaps TRBD1 or TRBD2 (6 bases each). CDR1 is LNHDA and CDR2 is SQIVND in the germline V gene (reference sequence). The CDR3 has 15 amino acids. The V and J ends lost 3 bases and 13 bases respectively, with 21 bases between them. CDR3 residues: CASSMGGQLRGGLFF. As DNA, the CDR3 is TGTGCCAGTAGTATGGGTGGACAGCTCCGGGGAGGGCTGTTTTTT.

About this clonotype: At one end the junction does not follow the germline gene, possibly because of a read error. This chain connects TRBV12-3 or TRBV12-4 to TRBJ2-2; TRBD1 agrees at 7 bases. The CDR3 length is 19 residues. CDR3 in amino acids: CTSSLDLDRESWVTGELFF. The CDR3 DNA reads TGTACCAGCAGTTTAGACCTAGACAGGGAATCATGGGTCACCGGGGAGCTGTTTTTT.

V usage is TRBV18 and J usage is TRBJ2-3, with TRBD2 as a possible D gene (7 bases). V shed 3 bases and J shed 5 bases, with 18 bases lying between them. Germline-derived CDR1 and CDR2 are KGHSH and LQKENI. This CDR3 region has 16 residues. The CDR3, as DNA: TGTGCCAGCTCACCTGTTGGGGGGGGCCGTGGAGATACGCAGTATTTT. Amino acids: CASSPVGGGRGDTQYF.

Only a few counts were recorded for this clonotype. J is TRBJ1-5 and V is TRBV15; D gene uncertain. This CDR3 is built from 16 residues. V was shortened by 1 base and J by 4 bases, with 14 bases between the two germline ends. Germline V gene sequence: CDR1 LNHNV, CDR2 YYDKDF (reference sequence). The CDR3 DNA follows: TGTGCCACCAGCAGAGTAAATGGCGGCATAAATCAGCCCCAGCATTTT. It yields the protein CATSRVNGGINQPQHF.

A few counts support this clonotype. V usage is TRBV5-4 and J usage is TRBJ1-4; the D is unclear. The V and J ends lost 0 bases and 6 bases respectively, with 15 bases between them. Germline V gene lookup returns CDR1 SGHNT and CDR2 YYREEE (reference sequence). The CDR3 contains 16 residues. In nucleotides, the CDR3 is TGTGCCAGCAGCTTGGGGGGAACAGTTCGTGATGAAAAACTGTTTTTT. This codes for CASSLGGTVRDEKLFF.

This clonotype was seen only a few times. This chain connects TRBV6-2 or TRBV6-3 to TRBJ2-7; 8 bases match TRBD1. V shed 6 bases, J shed 4 bases, and the junction held 11 bases outside the gene matches. The CDR3 loop spans 15 amino acids. The germline V gene has CDR1 MNHEY and CDR2 SVGEGT. The DNA of the CDR3 is TGTGCCAGCAGACCCGGGGCAGGGGGCAAATACGAGCAGTACTTC. Its translation: CASRPGAGGKYEQYF.

The chain recombines TRBV2 with TRBJ2-3, with D possibly TRBD1 on 5 matching bases. The V gene lost 0 bases and the J gene lost 4 bases, with 17 bases spanning the gap. Germline values: CDR1 SNHLY, CDR2 FYNNEI. This CDR3 contains 17 residues. CDR3 bases: TGTGCCAGCAGTGAAGCGCTGTCCAGGGAAGGCGCAGATACGCAGTATTTT. It yields the protein CASSEALSREGADTQYF.

A word on this clonotype: A read error may explain this, as a much larger clone is one base away. The chain recombines TRBV12-3 or TRBV12-4 with TRBJ2-5, with unresolved D. The ends were cut back, 2 bases at V and 4 bases at J, with 17 bases in the middle. CDR3 length: 16 residues. In DNA form, the CDR3 reads TGTGCCAGCAGTTTATCCCTCGGGTTACATTCAGAGACCCAGTACTTC. This codes for CASSLSLGLHSETQYF.

This clonotype came up a few times. This chain joins TRBV20-1 and TRBJ1-5; 8 nucleotides match TRBD1. Germline assignment: CDR1 DFQATT and CDR2 SNEGSKA (reference sequence). The CDR3 totals 14 residues. V shed 6 bases, J shed 2 bases, and the junction held 6 bases outside the gene matches. In DNA form, the CDR3 reads TGCAGTGCCTCGGGACAGGAGGGCAATCAGCCCCAGCATTTT. This codes for CSASGQEGNQPQHF.

This clonotype was observed a handful of times. The V call is TRBV20-1, the J call TRBJ1-4; D is undetermined. Germline assignment: CDR1 DFQATT and CDR2 SNEGSKA (reference sequence). V shed 5 bases and J shed 4 bases, with 8 bases lying between them. The CDR3 loop spans 12 amino acids. The CDR3, as DNA: TGCAGTGCTGGTCTCCTTAATGAAAAACTGTTTTTT. Protein product: CSAGLLNEKLFF.

This clonotype was found a few times. V is TRBV12-3 or TRBV12-4 and J is TRBJ1-1, with D maybe TRBD1 (6 bases). The CDR3 has 16 amino acids. V gave up 6 bases and J gave up 0 bases, with 17 bases separating them. The CDR3 DNA reads as TGTGCCAGCAGAAAGATGGGGGCAATCATGAACACTGAAGCTTTCTTT. This sequence encodes CASRKMGAIMNTEAFF.